The rows below give T cell receptor beta chains drawn from one sample of a study of blood T cell repertoires in COVID-19. TCRdb's table, derived via immunoSEQ multiplex PCR, lists solely in-frame clones and lacks some. Among 250,000 to 350,000 clones, 85% to 90% were seen once, and the ten largest hold around 9.3%. The material sequenced was PBMCs or T cells enriched from blood (not recorded which). The receptor source for this set is a woman between 18 and 30 years old who had recovered from COVID-19. Each CDR3 is given with its conserved first and last residue. The D gene is left open where the match is weak. Where a row states a size, it is once, few, many or the class of an expanded clone; other rows omit it.

clone_size d_call j_call v_call cdr3_nt cdr3_aa
once TRBD1 TRBJ1-2 TRBV15 TGTGCCACCAGCAGGGACAGGTCCTCCCTTAGCTATGGCTACACCTTC CATSRDRSSLSYGYTF
NA TRBD2 TRBJ2-3 TRBV5-4 TGTGCCAGCAGTCGATCGAGCAGCGGGATCAGCACAGATACGCAGTATTTT CASSRSSSGISTDTQYF
NA TRBD1 TRBJ2-7 TRBV27 TGTGCCAGCAGTCCGTCACAGGGGGCTTTATCCTACGAGCAGTACTTC CASSPSQGALSYEQYF
few NA TRBJ2-1 TRBV2 TGTGCCAGCAGTCCTCGCCAGGTCAATGAGCAGTTCTTC CASSPRQVNEQFF
few NA TRBJ1-2 TRBV3-1/TRBV3-2 TGTGCCAGCAGCCAAGATGCAGGGGCCCTCTATGGCTACACCTTC CASSQDAGALYGYTF
NA NA TRBJ1-4 TRBV7-9 TGTGCCAGCAGCTTAGGAGGGTATGGTGAAAAACTGTTTTTT CASSLGGYGEKLFF
NA TRBD1 TRBJ2-3 TRBV13 TGTGCCAGCAGCCCCCAGACAGGGGGCCTTCATACGCAGTATTTT CASSPQTGGLHTQYF
NA TRBD1 TRBJ2-3 TRBV5-4 TGTGCCAGCAGCTTGGCGAGGACTTCAGGGGGCGCGGGCACAGATACGCAGTATTTT CASSLARTSGGAGTDTQYF
NA TRBD2 TRBJ2-3 TRBV7-3 TGTGCCAGCAGCCCGAGCAGCGGGGGGTTAGATACGCAGTATTTT CASSPSSGGLDTQYF
NA NA TRBJ1-5 TRBV27 TGTGCCAGTGCCAATCGGGGGGAGTCGAGCAATCAGCCCCAGCATTTT CASANRGESSNQPQHF
few NA TRBJ1-2 TRBV27 TGTGCCAGCAGTTCCACGACAGGCCACGGAGGTGGCTACACCTTC CASSSTTGHGGGYTF
NA NA TRBJ1-2 TRBV5-8 TGTGCCAGCAGCTTGGACCGTCCGGGCCGGAGCGGGGATGGCTACACCTTC CASSLDRPGRSGDGYTF
NA NA TRBJ1-1 TRBV28 TGTGCCAGCAGTTACAACCGGAGGGCTGAAGCTTTCTTT CASSYNRRAEAFF
NA TRBD1 TRBJ1-1 TRBV27 TGTGCCAGCAGTTTTGAGGGACAGGGGGCTTTCTTT CASSFEGQGAFF
NA NA TRBJ2-2 TRBV7-2 TGTGCCAGCAGCTTATTACAGGGTGGTACCGGGGAGCTGTTTTTT CASSLLQGGTGELFF
once NA TRBJ2-5 TRBV3-1/TRBV3-2 TGTGCCAGCAGCCAAGTTTTGGACGGGGAGCAGCAGACCCAGTACTTC CASSQVLDGEQQTQYF
NA TRBD1 TRBJ2-1 TRBV7-9 TGTGCCAGCAGCCCGGGACAGGGGGGTAATGAGCAGTTCTTC CASSPGQGGNEQFF
once TRBD1 TRBJ1-4 TRBV18 TGTGCCAGCTCACCGCCGGGACAGGAATATGAAAAACTGTTTTTT CASSPPGQEYEKLFF
NA NA TRBJ2-3 TRBV18 TGTGCCAGCCGAGGCGGCGGGACCGGCACAGATACGCAGTATTTT CASRGGGTGTDTQYF
NA NA TRBJ2-2 TRBV18 TGTGCCAGCTCATCCAGGACAGACACCGGGGAGCTGTTTTTT CASSSRTDTGELFF
NA TRBD2 TRBJ2-1 TRBV14 TGTGCCAGCAGCCTGGGACTAGCGGGGGGGCGTGAGCAGTTCTTC CASSLGLAGGREQFF
NA TRBD1 TRBJ1-4 TRBV7-8 TGTGCCAGCAGCGACCCGACAGGGGCAAATGAAAAACTGTTTTTT CASSDPTGANEKLFF
NA NA TRBJ2-5 TRBV5-8 TGTGCCAGCAGCTTGGCCTGGGGCAGCCAAGAGACCCAGTACTTC CASSLAWGSQETQYF
NA TRBD1 TRBJ2-7 TRBV7-4 TGTGCCAGCAGTTTCAATTCAAACAGGGGCGAGCAGTACTTC CASSFNSNRGEQYF
once TRBD2 TRBJ2-3 TRBV9 TGTGCCAGCAGCGTAGAGGGACTAGTGGATACGCAGTATTTT CASSVEGLVDTQYF
NA NA TRBJ1-3 TRBV9 TGTGCCAGCAGCGTAGGATTCGGGAGCTCTGGAAACACCATATATTTT CASSVGFGSSGNTIYF
once TRBD1 TRBJ2-3 TRBV19 TGTGCCAGTAGTTTTCGGACAGGGGGCACAGATACGCAGTATTTT CASSFRTGGTDTQYF
NA NA TRBJ1-1 TRBV13 TGTGCCAGCAGCTTAAGGGGGGAAGCTTTCTTT CASSLRGEAFF
NA TRBD1 TRBJ1-2 TRBV7-2 TGTGCCAGCAGCCCATGGACAGGTGACTACTATGGCTACACCTTC CASSPWTGDYYGYTF
NA NA TRBJ2-7 TRBV28 TGTGCCAGCAGTCGTGTCCGAGACGGGAGAAACTACGAGCAGTACTTC CASSRVRDGRNYEQYF
few TRBD2 TRBJ2-3 TRBV5-5 TGTGCCAGCAGCTTAGCGGGAGGGAGCACAGATACGCAGTATTTT CASSLAGGSTDTQYF
NA NA TRBJ1-2 TRBV29-1 TGCAGCGTCCTAATCGGCTATGGCTACACCTTC CSVLIGYGYTF
NA NA TRBJ1-2 TRBV30 TGTGCCTGGAGAGGGGTTGGTGGCTACACCTTC CAWRGVGGYTF
NA NA TRBJ1-4 TRBV27 TGTGCCAGCAGTTCTCGAGAGACTAATGAAAAACTGTTTTTT CASSSRETNEKLFF
NA NA TRBJ1-2 TRBV28 TGTGCCAGCAGTGGATACAGGGAGAACTATGGCTACACCTTC CASSGYRENYGYTF
NA TRBD1 TRBJ1-2 TRBV7-9 TGTGCCAGCAGTTTTAGTTCCGGGACAGGGGAGGATGGCTACACCTTC CASSFSSGTGEDGYTF
NA TRBD2 TRBJ2-7 TRBV3-1/TRBV3-2 TGTGCCAGCAGCCAAGTCACCCGGCGGGGGAACTACGAGCAGTACTTC CASSQVTRRGNYEQYF
NA TRBD2 TRBJ2-1 TRBV7-3 TGTGCCAGCAGCTTGGAACTAGCGGACTACAATGAGCAGTTCTTC CASSLELADYNEQFF
NA NA TRBJ1-2 TRBV7-6 TGTGCCAGCAGCTTCCAGGATAACTATGGCTACACCTTC CASSFQDNYGYTF
NA TRBD1 TRBJ1-5 TRBV18 TGTGCCAGCTCACCCCCCGGACAGGGGGGGGATCAGCCCCAGCATTTT CASSPPGQGGDQPQHF
few NA TRBJ1-1 TRBV12-3/TRBV12-4 TGTGCCAGCAGTTTAGAAGGGGACACTGAAGCTTTCTTT CASSLEGDTEAFF